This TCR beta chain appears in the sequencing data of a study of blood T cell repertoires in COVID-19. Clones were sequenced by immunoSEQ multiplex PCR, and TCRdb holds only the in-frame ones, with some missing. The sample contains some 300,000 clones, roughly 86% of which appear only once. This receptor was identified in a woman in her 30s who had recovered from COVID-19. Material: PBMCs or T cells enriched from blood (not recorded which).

The CDR3 region is CASRRTGVSNYGYTF. CDR3 nucleotide sequence: TGTGCCAGCAGGAGGACAGGAGTTTCTAACTATGGCTACACCTTC. V and J are TRBV2 and TRBJ1-2, with 7 nucleotides matching TRBD1. This CDR3 contains 15 residues. The junction had 7 bases not matched to a gene; V was cut back by 6 bases and J by 0 bases. Germline V gene sequence: CDR1 SNHLY, CDR2 FYNNEI.